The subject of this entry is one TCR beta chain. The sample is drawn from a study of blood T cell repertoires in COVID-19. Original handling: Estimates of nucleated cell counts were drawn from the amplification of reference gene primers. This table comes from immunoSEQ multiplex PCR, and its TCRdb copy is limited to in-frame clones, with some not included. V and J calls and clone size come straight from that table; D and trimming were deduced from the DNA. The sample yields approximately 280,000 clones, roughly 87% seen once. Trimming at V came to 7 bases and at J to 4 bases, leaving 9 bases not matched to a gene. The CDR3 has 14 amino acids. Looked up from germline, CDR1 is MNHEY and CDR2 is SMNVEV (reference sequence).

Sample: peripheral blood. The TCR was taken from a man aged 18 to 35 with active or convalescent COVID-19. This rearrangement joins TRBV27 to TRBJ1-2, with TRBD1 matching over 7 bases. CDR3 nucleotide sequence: TGTGCCAGCAAACGGGACAGCAACTTCTATGGCTACACCTTC. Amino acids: CASKRDSNFYGYTF.